This passage covers 29 T cell receptor beta chains from one sample sequenced in a study of human T cells and chemical hapten exposure (dated by TCRdb to the early 2020s). In light of the paper, this sample's time point label describes: pre-sensitization, week 0. This specimen's treatment or condition label, interpreted: therapeutic diphenylcyclopropenone sensitization with weekly scalp DPC. Receptors were amplified or captured by RACE. Sequenced using a NextSeq 500. The public reads were reanalyzed by TCRdb: fastp trimming at Q25, MiXCR alignment, in-frame beta chains only. Rows merge per CDR3 protein into single entries with the most common DNA and genes. The sample table shows roughly 380,000 distinct CDR3 sequences, and around 5.5% are seen once. Approximately 2.8% of the sample lies in the top ten. The specimen was whole blood, collected in connection with sensitization to the hapten diphenylcyclopropenone (DPC). These receptor sequences come from a woman between 50 and 59 years old with alopecia areata. Some clones in this sample may be carry-over from other donors' samples.

Here the CDR3 DNA reads TGTGCCAGCAGCGTTACAGGTCCCACCGGGGAGCTGTTTTTT. Its translation is CASSVTGPTGELFF. The genes are TRBV11-2 and TRBJ2-2, with D perhaps TRBD1 (5 bases). Germline V gene lookup returns CDR1 SGHAT and CDR2 FQNNGV. V was pared by 5 bases and J by 4 bases, with 11 bases between. This CDR3 has 14 residues. Filled out from reference TRBV11-2 and TRBJ2-2, the complete variable domain reads EAGVAQSPRYKIIEKRQSVAFWCNPISGHATLYWYQQILGQGPKLLIQFQNNGVVDDSQLPKDRFSAERLKGVDSTLKIQPAKLEDSAVYLCASSVTGPTGELFFGEGSRLTVL.

This clonotype was seen ten or more times. The chain employs TRBV6-1 and TRBJ1-1; 8 bases align to TRBD1. V was pared by 3 bases and J by 3 bases, with 6 bases of the junction left unmatched. Per the germline V gene, CDR1 is MNHNS and CDR2 is SASEGT. The CDR3 covers 15 residues. The CDR3 sequence: CASSEDRVRHTEAFF. As DNA, the CDR3 is TGTGCCAGCAGTGAGGACAGGGTTCGGCACACTGAAGCTTTCTTT.

This chain connects TRBV20-1 to TRBJ2-1, with TRBD2 identical over 14 bases. CDR3 length: 15 amino acids. Germline assignment: CDR1 DFQATT and CDR2 SNEGSKA (reference sequence). The trim removed 5 bases at V and 10 bases at J, leaving 10 bases unmatched. The DNA of the CDR3 is TGCAGTGCTTTTTCCCCGGGACTAGCGGGAGTAGAGCAGTTCTTC. Encoded protein: CSAFSPGLAGVEQFF.

The table lists this clonotype with a few counts. V gene TRBV24-1 combines with J gene TRBJ2-1; TRBD2 matches at 8 bases. Germline V lookup: CDR1 KGHDR, CDR2 SFDVKD. The J segment lost 8 bases and the V segment lost 4 bases, leaving 6 bases of the junction unmatched. The CDR3 is made up of 14 amino acids. Written as DNA, the CDR3 is TGTGCCACCAGTGACCGGGGACTAGGCGATGAGCAGTTCTTC. As protein: CATSDRGLGDEQFF.

This clonotype was detected many times. V gene TRBV6-2 or TRBV6-3 combines with J gene TRBJ2-7, with a tentative D call TRBD1 (5 bases). CDR3 size: 13 residues. Between the trimmed V and J ends, which lost 5 bases and 5 bases, there was a span of 13 bases. CDR1 and CDR2 (germline): MNHEY, SVGEGT. The CDR3 DNA reads TGTGCCAGCAGTCCTACCCAGGGCCACGAGCAGTACTTC. Translating it yields CASSPTQGHEQYF.

This clonotype was picked up many times. The rearrangement links TRBV4-1 to TRBJ2-7, with TRBD1 as a possible D gene (6 bases). The length of the CDR3 is 15 residues. Per germline, CDR1 MGHRA and CDR2 YSYEKL. V gave up 2 bases and J gave up 6 bases, with 17 bases separating them. CDR3 sequence: CASSQPGAGAGEQYF. The CDR3 coding sequence is TGCGCCAGCAGCCAACCCGGAGCAGGGGCGGGCGAGCAGTACTTC.

This clonotype was picked up many times. V gene TRBV28 combines with J gene TRBJ2-2, with TRBD1 identical over 9 bases. The CDR3 extends over 18 amino acids. V lost 4 bases and J lost 7; bases outside the gene matches: 16. The V gene's germline CDR1 is MDHEN and CDR2 SYDVKM. DNA for the CDR3: TGTGCCAGCAGTTCCCCTAGACAGGGGGGGATTCGAATCGGGGAGCTGTTTTTT. Amino acid sequence: CASSSPRQGGIRIGELFF. Full variable domain (remainder filled in from reference TRBV28 and TRBJ2-2): DVKVTQSSRYLVKRTGEKVFLECVQDMDHENMFWYRQDPGLGLRLIYFSYDVKMKEKGDIPEGYSVSREKKERFSLILESASTNQTSMYLCASSSPRQGGIRIGELFFGEGSRLTVL.

This clonotype was observed a handful of times. The CDR3 region is CATTRRDESTDTQYF. DNA for the CDR3: TGTGCCACTACCAGGAGGGACGAGAGCACAGATACGCAGTATTTT. V gene TRBV12-3 or TRBV12-4 combines with J gene TRBJ2-3, with D possibly being TRBD2 (6 bases). Deletions cut 10 bases from V and 0 bases from J, with 17 bases between. This CDR3 is 15 amino acids long.

This clonotype was recorded at least ten times. This chain connects TRBV4-2 to TRBJ2-1; D might be TRBD2 (6 bases). The germline V and J ends were trimmed by 0 bases and 4 bases, with 13 bases remaining between them. CDR1 and CDR2 (germline): LGHNA, YNFKEQ. The CDR3 loop spans 16 amino acids. CDR3 coding DNA: TGTGCCAGCAGCCAAGATCAGGATAGCGGTTACAATGAGCAGTTCTTC. Amino acid sequence: CASSQDQDSGYNEQFF.

This clonotype was observed a few times. The CDR3 region has the DNA TGTGCCAGCAGTTCCGACAGCAAGGGGTCCGGGGAGCTGTTTTTT. Residues: CASSSDSKGSGELFF. The genes are TRBV12-3 or TRBV12-4 and TRBJ2-2, with D possibly matching TRBD1 (5 bases). This CDR3 spans 15 amino acids. V lost 4 bases to trimming and J lost 6 bases, with 15 bases between them.

This chain joins TRBV6-5 and TRBJ2-7, with 8 nucleotides matching TRBD2. The length of the CDR3 is 13 residues. Germline CDR1 MNHEY, CDR2 SVGAGI. The trim removed 2 bases at V and 7 bases at J, leaving 4 bases unmatched. The CDR3 nucleotides read TGTGCCAGCAGTTACCGGGGGGGGCAGGAGCAGTACTTC. The encoded protein is CASSYRGGQEQYF.

This clonotype was counted ten times or more. J is TRBJ2-3 and V is TRBV6-6; 9 positions match TRBD2. The germline CDR1 and CDR2 sequences are MNHNY and SVGAGI (reference sequence). CDR3 size: 15 residues. V lost 6 bases, J lost 1 base, and 5 bases stayed unmatched. CDR3 amino acids: CASSLVAGGTDTQYF. The CDR3 nucleotides are TGTGCCAGCAGCCTCGTAGCGGGGGGCACAGATACGCAGTATTTT.

This clonotype was picked up many times. This chain links TRBV2 with TRBJ2-1, with 11 nucleotides matching TRBD2. The CDR3 consists of 16 residues. With 6 bases clipped from V and 2 bases from J, the junction kept 6 bases outside the gene matches. The V gene's germline CDR1 is SNHLY and CDR2 FYNNEI. CDR3 amino acids: CASSQGLAATYNEQFF. The CDR3 nucleotides read TGTGCCAGCAGCCAGGGACTAGCGGCGACCTACAATGAGCAGTTCTTC.

The gene calls are TRBV7-2 and TRBJ2-3, with 13 bases matching TRBD2. The CDR3 length is 16 residues. The germline V gene has CDR1 SGHTA and CDR2 FQGNSA. Trimming removed 5 bases from V and 3 bases from J; junction bases left unmatched: 5. The CDR3 loop reads CASSPQGLAGTDTQYF. The CDR3 coding sequence is TGTGCCAGCAGCCCCCAGGGACTAGCGGGGACAGATACGCAGTATTTT.

In this sample, this clonotype turned up many times. The V and J genes are TRBV5-4 and TRBJ2-2; unclear D gene. Germline CDR1 reads SGHNT; CDR2 reads YYREEE (reference sequence). The ends were cut back, 1 base at V and 5 bases at J, with 6 bases in the middle. CDR3 length: 13 amino acids. CDR3 DNA sequence: TGTGCCAGCAGCTTGAAGGAGACCGGGGAGCTGTTTTTT. Its protein product is CASSLKETGELFF.

This clonotype was seen repeatedly, ten times or more. This chain links TRBV7-9 with TRBJ2-4, with TRBD1 as a possible D gene (5 bases). CDR1 is SEHNR, CDR2 FQNEAQ, per germline (reference sequence). Trimming stripped 1 base from V and 1 base from J, with 11 bases between. This CDR3 spans 16 amino acids. CDR3 sequence (DNA): TGTGCCAGCAGCTTAGTACTGACAGATGCCAAAAACATTCAGTACTTC. Translation gives CASSLVLTDAKNIQYF.

This clonotype was recorded at least ten times. The chain carries TRBV12-3 or TRBV12-4 and TRBJ2-3, with D perhaps TRBD1 or TRBD2 (5 bases each). V was clipped by 1 base and J by 3 bases, with 14 bases between them. This CDR3 comprises 16 residues. DNA for the CDR3: TGTGCCAGCAGTTTAGGTGGGGGTGGCGGGACAGATACGCAGTATTTT. Protein: CASSLGGGGGTDTQYF.

CDR3 in amino acids: CASSGQVMNTEAFF. CDR3 sequence (DNA): TGTGCCAGCAGTGGGCAGGTGATGAACACTGAAGCTTTCTTT. V gene TRBV6-6 combines with J gene TRBJ1-1; D not resolved. The CDR3 consists of 14 residues. V was shortened by 5 bases and J by 0 bases, with 10 bases between the two germline ends. CDR1 and CDR2 from the germline V gene are MNHNY and SVGAGI (reference sequence).

This clonotype came up many times. The J gene is TRBJ2-2, the V gene TRBV5-1; 7 bases line up with TRBD1. CDR3 length equals 15 residues. The germline CDR1 and CDR2 sequences are SGHRS and YFSETQ. The J segment lost 6 bases and the V segment lost 4 bases, leaving 9 bases of the junction unmatched. This CDR3 is CASSLGRTGPGELFF. The CDR3 DNA sequence: TGCGCCAGCAGCCTCGGCCGGACAGGTCCCGGGGAGCTGTTTTTT.

This rearrangement joins TRBV25-1 to TRBJ2-7, with D perhaps assigned TRBD1 or TRBD2 (5 bases each). The germline gives CDR1 MGHDK, CDR2 SYGVNS. V shed 2 bases and J shed 5 bases, with 16 bases lying between them. This CDR3 is 15 amino acids long. The CDR3 here is CASSEKWAGRHEQYF. DNA of the CDR3: TGTGCCAGCAGTGAAAAGTGGGCAGGGAGACACGAGCAGTACTTC.

This clonotype was observed a few times. The chain is built from TRBV6-5 and TRBJ1-2; TRBD1 is a possible D gene (6 bases). V lost 2 bases and J lost 3, with 16 bases in between. There are 16 residues in the CDR3. CDR1 and CDR2 (germline): MNHEY, SVGAGI. CDR3 in amino acids: CASSYGGAVADYGYTF. In nucleotides, the CDR3 is TGTGCCAGCAGTTACGGGGGGGCCGTAGCGGACTATGGCTACACCTTC.

The chain uses TRBV5-8 and TRBJ1-6, with 10 bases identical to TRBD1. The CDR3 covers 15 residues. The V gene's germline CDR1 is SGHTS and CDR2 YDEGEE. Germline trimming cut 1 base from V and 10 bases from J; bases unmatched to any gene: 5. CDR3 region: CASSLRDRGSSPLHF. As DNA, the CDR3 is TGTGCCAGCAGCTTGAGGGACAGGGGTTCCTCACCCCTCCACTTT.

The CDR3 coding sequence is TGCAGTGCTAGAGTTGACAGAAATTCACCCCTCCACTTT. Translation: CSARVDRNSPLHF. The chain uses TRBV20-1 and TRBJ1-6; TRBD1 might be the D (5 bases). The V and J ends lost 1 base and 7 bases respectively, with 8 bases between them. From germline, CDR1 is DFQATT and CDR2 SNEGSKA (reference sequence). The CDR3 length is 13 residues.

With regard to this clonotype: A clone one base away is much larger, so this may be a read error. This chain uses TRBV28 with TRBJ2-1, with TRBD2 identical over 9 bases. CDR1 MDHEN and CDR2 SYDVKM come from the germline V gene. The CDR3 consists of 16 residues. V shed 1 base, J shed 7 bases, and the junction held 8 bases outside the gene matches. The CDR3 loop reads CASSLFAGGTWNEQFF. In nucleotides, the CDR3 is TGTGCCAGCAGTTTATTTGCGGGAGGGACTTGGAATGAGCAGTTCTTC. The entire variable domain, with the rest obtained from reference TRBV28 and TRBJ2-1, is as follows: DVKVTQSSRYLVKRTGEKVFLECVQDMDHENMFWYRQDPGLGLRLIYFSYDVKMKEKGDIPEGYSVSREKKERFSLILESASTNQTSMYLCASSLFAGGTWNEQFFGPGTRLTVL.

In its sample, this clonotype was seen many times. The chain carries TRBV7-2 and TRBJ1-2; the D gene is possibly TRBD1 (5 bases). Trimming took 11 bases from V and 1 from J, leaving 11 bases between them. The CDR3 sequence is 12 residues long. Germline values: CDR1 SGHTA, CDR2 FQGNSA. The CDR3 is CASSQVNYGYTF. The CDR3 DNA follows: TGTGCCTCATCACAGGTTAACTATGGCTACACCTTC.

This clonotype was seen at least ten times. The chain has TRBV5-1 and TRBJ1-2; no firm D call. The CDR3 has 13 residues. The V and J ends lost 2 bases and 6 bases respectively, with 11 bases between them. Looked up from germline, CDR1 is SGHRS and CDR2 is YFSETQ. Here the CDR3 DNA reads TGCGCCAGCAGCTTCGCAGGATCCCATGGCTACACCTTC. As protein: CASSFAGSHGYTF. Full variable domain (remainder filled in from reference TRBV5-1 and TRBJ1-2): KAGVTQTPRYLIKTRGQQVTLSCSPISGHRSVSWYQQTPGQGLQFLFEYFSETQRNKGNFPGRFSGRQFSNSRSEMNVSTLELGDSALYLCASSFAGSHGYTFGSGTRLTVV.

This clonotype was recorded at least ten times. The CDR3 region is CASSTRDSPLHF. The CDR3 DNA sequence: TGCGCCAGCAGCACCAGGGATTCACCCCTCCACTTT. The chain joins TRBV5-1 to TRBJ1-6; maybe TRBD1 (5 bases). V was shortened by 4 bases and J by 8 bases, with 7 bases between the two germline ends. Per the germline V gene, CDR1 is SGHRS and CDR2 is YFSETQ. This CDR3 is 12 amino acids long. Looking up the rest from reference TRBV5-1 and TRBJ1-6 gives the full variable domain: KAGVTQTPRYLIKTRGQQVTLSCSPISGHRSVSWYQQTPGQGLQFLFEYFSETQRNKGNFPGRFSGRQFSNSRSEMNVSTLELGDSALYLCASSTRDSPLHFGNGTRLTVT.

The chain links TRBV29-1 to TRBJ1-2; 7 positions match TRBD1. V lost 7 bases to trimming and J lost 8 bases; unmatched junction nucleotides: 7. The CDR3 totals 11 residues. The V gene's germline CDR1 is SQVTM and CDR2 ANQGSEA. The DNA for the CDR3 is TGCAGCGGATCCGGGACAGAAGGCTACACCTTC. Its protein is CSGSGTEGYTF.

In this sample, this clonotype turned up many times. The J gene is TRBJ2-3, the V gene TRBV7-2, with 10 bases aligning to TRBD2. J was trimmed by 7 bases and V by 2 bases; bases with no gene match: 6. CDR3 length: 15 residues. Germline CDR1 SGHTA, CDR2 FQGNSA. CDR3 sequence (DNA): TGTGCCAGCAGCTTAAGCGGGGGGGTAGCAAATACGCAGTATTTT. This codes for CASSLSGGVANTQYF.